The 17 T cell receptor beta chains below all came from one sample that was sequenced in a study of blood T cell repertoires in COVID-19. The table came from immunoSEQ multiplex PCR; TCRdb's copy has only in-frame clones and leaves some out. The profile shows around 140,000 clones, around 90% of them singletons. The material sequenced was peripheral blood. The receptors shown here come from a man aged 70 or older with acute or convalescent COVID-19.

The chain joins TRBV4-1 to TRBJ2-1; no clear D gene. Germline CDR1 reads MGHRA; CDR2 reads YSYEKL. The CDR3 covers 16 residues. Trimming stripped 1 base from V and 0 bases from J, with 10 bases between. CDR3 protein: CASSQVDLVSYNEQFF. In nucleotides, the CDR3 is TGCGCCAGCAGCCAAGTCGATTTAGTCTCCTACAATGAGCAGTTCTTC.

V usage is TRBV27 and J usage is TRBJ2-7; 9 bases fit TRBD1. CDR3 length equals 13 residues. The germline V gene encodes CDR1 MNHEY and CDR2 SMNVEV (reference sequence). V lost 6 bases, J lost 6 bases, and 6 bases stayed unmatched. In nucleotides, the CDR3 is TGTGCCAGCAGAGGACAGGGGAGAAGCGAGCAGTACTTC. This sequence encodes CASRGQGRSEQYF.

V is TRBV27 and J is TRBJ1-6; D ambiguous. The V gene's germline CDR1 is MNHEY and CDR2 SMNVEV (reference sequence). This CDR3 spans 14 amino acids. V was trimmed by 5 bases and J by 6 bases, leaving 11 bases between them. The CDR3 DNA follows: TGTGCCAGCAGTCCGGCGGATTTTAATTCACCCCTCCACTTT. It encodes CASSPADFNSPLHF.

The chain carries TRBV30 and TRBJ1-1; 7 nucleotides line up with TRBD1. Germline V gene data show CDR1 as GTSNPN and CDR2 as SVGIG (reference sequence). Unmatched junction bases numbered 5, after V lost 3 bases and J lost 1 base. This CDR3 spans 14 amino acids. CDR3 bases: TGTGCCTGGAGCTCAGGGGGAACGAACACTGAAGCTTTCTTT. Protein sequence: CAWSSGGTNTEAFF.

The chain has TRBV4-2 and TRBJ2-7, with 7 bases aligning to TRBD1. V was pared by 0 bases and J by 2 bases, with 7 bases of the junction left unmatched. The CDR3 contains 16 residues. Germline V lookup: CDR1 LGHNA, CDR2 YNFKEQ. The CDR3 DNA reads TGTGCCAGCAGCCAAGATCTGACAGGGTCTCCCTACGAGCAGTACTTC. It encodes CASSQDLTGSPYEQYF.

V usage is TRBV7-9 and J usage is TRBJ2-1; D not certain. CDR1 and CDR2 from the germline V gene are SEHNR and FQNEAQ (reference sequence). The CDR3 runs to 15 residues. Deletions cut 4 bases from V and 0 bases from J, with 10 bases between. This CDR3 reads CASSSASSSYNEQFF. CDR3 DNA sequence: TGTGCCAGCAGCTCGGCTAGTAGCTCCTACAATGAGCAGTTCTTC.

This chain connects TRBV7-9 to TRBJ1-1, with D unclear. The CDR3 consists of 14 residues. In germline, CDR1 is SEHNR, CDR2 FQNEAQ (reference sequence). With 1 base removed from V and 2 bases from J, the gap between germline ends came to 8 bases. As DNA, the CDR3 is TGTGCCAGCAGCTTAGACGGTCTTAACACTGAAGCTTTCTTT. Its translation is CASSLDGLNTEAFF.

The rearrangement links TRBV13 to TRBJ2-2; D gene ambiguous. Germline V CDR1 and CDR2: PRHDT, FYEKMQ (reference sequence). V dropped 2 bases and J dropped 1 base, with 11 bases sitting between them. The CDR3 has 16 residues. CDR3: CASSLTGTMNTGELFF. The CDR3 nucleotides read TGTGCCAGCAGCTTAACGGGTACAATGAACACCGGGGAGCTGTTTTTT.

The CDR3 spells CSASSIDIKDQPQHF. For the CDR3, the DNA is TGCAGTGCTAGTTCCATAGACATAAAAGATCAGCCCCAGCATTTT. The V and J genes are TRBV20-1 and TRBJ1-5; D ambiguous. CDR3 length: 15 residues. V lost 3 bases to trimming and J lost 5 bases, with 17 bases between them. The V gene's germline CDR1 is DFQATT and CDR2 SNEGSKA (reference sequence).

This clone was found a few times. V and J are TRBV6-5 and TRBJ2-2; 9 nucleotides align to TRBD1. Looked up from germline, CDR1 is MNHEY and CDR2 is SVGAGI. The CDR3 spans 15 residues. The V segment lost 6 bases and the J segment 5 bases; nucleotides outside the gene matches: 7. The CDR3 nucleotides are TGTGCCAGCAGAAACCGGGACAGGGTAACCGGGGAGCTGTTTTTT. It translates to CASRNRDRVTGELFF.

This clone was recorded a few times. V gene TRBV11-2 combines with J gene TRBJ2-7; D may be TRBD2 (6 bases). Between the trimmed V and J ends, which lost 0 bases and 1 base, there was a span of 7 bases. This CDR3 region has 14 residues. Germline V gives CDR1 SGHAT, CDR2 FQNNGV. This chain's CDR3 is CASSLDSGSYEQYF. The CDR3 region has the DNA TGTGCCAGCAGCTTAGATAGCGGTTCCTACGAGCAGTACTTC.

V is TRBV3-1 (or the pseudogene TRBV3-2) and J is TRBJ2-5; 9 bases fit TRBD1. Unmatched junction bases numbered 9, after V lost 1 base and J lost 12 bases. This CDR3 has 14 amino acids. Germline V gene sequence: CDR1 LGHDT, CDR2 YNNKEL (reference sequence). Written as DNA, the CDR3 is TGTGCCAGCAGCCAAGGTGGGACAGGGTGGGATAAGTACTTC. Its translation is CASSQGGTGWDKYF.

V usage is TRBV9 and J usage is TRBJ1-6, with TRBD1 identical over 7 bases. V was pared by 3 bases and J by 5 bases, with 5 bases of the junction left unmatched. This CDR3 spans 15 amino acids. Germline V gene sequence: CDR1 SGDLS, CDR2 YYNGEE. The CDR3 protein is CASSAAGQNNSPLHF. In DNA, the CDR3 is TGTGCCAGCAGCGCCGCGGGACAGAATAATTCACCCCTCCACTTT.

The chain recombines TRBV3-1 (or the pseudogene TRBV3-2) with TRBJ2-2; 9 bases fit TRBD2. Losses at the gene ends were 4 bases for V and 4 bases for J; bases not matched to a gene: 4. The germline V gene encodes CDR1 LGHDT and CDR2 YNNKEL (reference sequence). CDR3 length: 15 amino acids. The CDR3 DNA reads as TGTGCCAGCAGCCTTCGAGCGGGAGGCACCGGGGAGCTGTTTTTT. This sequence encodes CASSLRAGGTGELFF.

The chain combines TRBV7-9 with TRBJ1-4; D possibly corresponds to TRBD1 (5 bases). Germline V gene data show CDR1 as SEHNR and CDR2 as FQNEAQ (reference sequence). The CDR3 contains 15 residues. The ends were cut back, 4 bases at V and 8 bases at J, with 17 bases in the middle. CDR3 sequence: CASSSAGRRGEKLFF. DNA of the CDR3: TGTGCCAGCAGCTCAGCAGGGAGGAGAGGAGAAAAACTGTTTTTT.

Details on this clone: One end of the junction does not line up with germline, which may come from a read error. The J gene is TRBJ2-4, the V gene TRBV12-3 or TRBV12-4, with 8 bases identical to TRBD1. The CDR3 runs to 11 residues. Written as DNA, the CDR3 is TGTGCCAGCACCCGGACAGGGCGTTTATCCTTC. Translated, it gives CASTRTGRLSF.

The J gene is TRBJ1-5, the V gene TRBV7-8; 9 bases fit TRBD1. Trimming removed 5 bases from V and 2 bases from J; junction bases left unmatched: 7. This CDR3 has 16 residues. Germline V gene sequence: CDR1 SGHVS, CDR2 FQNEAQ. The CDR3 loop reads CASSQGTGRGNQPQHF. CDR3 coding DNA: TGTGCCAGCAGCCAAGGGACAGGGAGAGGCAATCAGCCCCAGCATTTT.